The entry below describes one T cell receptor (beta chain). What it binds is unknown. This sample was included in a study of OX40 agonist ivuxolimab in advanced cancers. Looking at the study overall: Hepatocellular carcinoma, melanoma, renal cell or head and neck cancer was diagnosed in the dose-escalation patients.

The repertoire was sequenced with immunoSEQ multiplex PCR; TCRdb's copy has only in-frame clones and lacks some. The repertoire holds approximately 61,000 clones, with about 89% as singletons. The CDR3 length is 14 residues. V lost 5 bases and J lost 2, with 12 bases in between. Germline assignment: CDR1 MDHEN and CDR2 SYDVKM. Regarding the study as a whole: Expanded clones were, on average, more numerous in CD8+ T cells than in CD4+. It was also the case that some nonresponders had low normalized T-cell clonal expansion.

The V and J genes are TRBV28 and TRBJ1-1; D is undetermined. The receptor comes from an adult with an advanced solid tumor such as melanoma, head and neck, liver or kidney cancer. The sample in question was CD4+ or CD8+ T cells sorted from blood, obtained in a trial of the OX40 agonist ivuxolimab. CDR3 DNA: TGTGCCAGCAGTCCCGACGGGGTTAACACTGAAGCTTTCTTT. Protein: CASSPDGVNTEAFF.